The next 18 T cell receptor beta chains were all read from a single sample in a study of T cells expressing NK-cell markers. Reprocessing the 5' RACE reads, TCRdb reports a single entry for every CDR3 protein and omits DNA. This repertoire includes hundreds of thousands of distinct CDR3 sequences. Sequences were obtained from blood T cells: a sorted CD56 or NKG2C T cell subset, CD4+ or CD8+ T cells, or bulk PBMC T cells (not recorded which). The receptors derive from a man between 18 and 69 years old in good health.

The chain links TRBV5-1 to TRBJ1-4. The CDR3 is 14 residues long. The V gene's germline CDR1 is SGHRS and CDR2 YFSETQ. The CDR3 here is CASSYRPVGEKLFF.

The V and J genes are TRBV7-2 and TRBJ2-2; the TCRdb D gene call, TRBD2, has no DNA to confirm it. The CDR3 has 16 amino acids. CDR1 is SGHTA, CDR2 FQGNSA, per germline. This CDR3 reads CASSLGDRGYTGELFF.

The V and J genes are TRBV7-7 and TRBJ2-5; TCRdb reports TRBD1, a call that lacks DNA to check it against. The CDR3 covers 15 residues. Germline values: CDR1 SSHAT, CDR2 FNYEAQ (reference sequence). The CDR3 is CASSLAAGGWETQYF.

V and J are TRBV24-1 and TRBJ2-1. Germline-derived CDR1 and CDR2 are KGHDR and SFDVKD. There are 11 residues in the CDR3. CDR3 sequence: CATSDLAEQFF.

This chain connects TRBV7-2 to TRBJ1-5. Germline CDR1 reads SGHTA; CDR2 reads FQGNSA. The CDR3 contains 15 residues. CDR3 in amino acids: CASSFEVPGSGPQHF. The variable domain in full, with the rest retrieved from reference TRBV7-2 and TRBJ1-5, is GAGVSQSPSNKVTEKGKDVELRCDPISGHTALYWYRQSLGQGLEFLIYFQGNSAPDKSGLPSDRFSAERTGGSVSTLTIQRTQQEDSAVYLCASSFEVPGSGPQHFGDGTRLSIL.

This chain links TRBV6-7 with TRBJ2-1; absent DNA, TCRdb's TRBD1 call cannot be checked. TRBV6-7 is an open reading frame, and its role is uncertain. This CDR3 contains 14 residues. CDR3 region: CASPTRRGWDEQFF.

The chain uses TRBV10-3 and TRBJ1-1. The CDR3 totals 11 residues. Germline CDR1 reads ENHRY; CDR2 reads SYGVKD. CDR3: CAISGNTEAFF.

The J gene is TRBJ1-3, the V gene TRBV27; TCRdb gives TRBD1 as the D gene, but with no DNA this cannot be confirmed. The CDR3 spans 17 residues. The germline CDR1 and CDR2 sequences are MNHEY and SMNVEV (reference sequence). The CDR3: CASSPRGTQISGNTIYF.

The chain joins TRBV5-1 to TRBJ2-2; TCRdb's assignment of TRBD2 cannot be checked, as there is no DNA. CDR3 length: 16 residues. Per germline, CDR1 SGHRS and CDR2 YFSETQ. The CDR3 sequence is CASSLSRGVDTGELFF.

The V and J genes are TRBV20-1 and TRBJ1-5. CDR1 DFQATT and CDR2 SNEGSKA come from the germline V gene (reference sequence). CDR3 length: 12 amino acids. CDR3 sequence: CSARKSGKPQHF.

The V gene is TRBV12-3 or TRBV12-4, the J gene TRBJ1-5; as DNA is missing, the TRBD1 call by TCRdb cannot be tested. The CDR3 length is 15 residues. The CDR3: CASSPGQGGNQPQHF.

This rearrangement joins TRBV3-1 to TRBJ1-1; the D gene TCRdb calls, TRBD1, cannot be checked with no DNA. Germline values: CDR1 LGHDT, CDR2 YNNKEL (reference sequence). CDR3 length: 14 amino acids. The CDR3 reads CASSPGVPTTEAFF.

This chain links TRBV12-3 or TRBV12-4 with TRBJ1-2; TCRdb names TRBD1, which stays unverified in the absence of DNA. The CDR3 covers 15 residues. The chain's CDR3 is CASSMEGQGAYGYTF.

The chain recombines TRBV10-2 with TRBJ2-5. The germline CDR1 and CDR2 sequences are WSHSY and SAAADI. This CDR3 is 11 amino acids long. CDR3 protein: CASSEGWTQYF.

This chain links TRBV11-1 with TRBJ2-4; TCRdb designates TRBD2, a call that cannot be tested without DNA. The length of the CDR3 is 18 residues. Per the germline V gene, CDR1 is SGHAT and CDR2 is FQDESV (reference sequence). CDR3 loop: CASSLAALAGESKNIQYF.

V and J are TRBV7-2 and TRBJ2-1; lacking DNA, the TRBD2 call made by TCRdb goes unchecked. CDR1 and CDR2 from the germline V gene are SGHTA and FQGNSA. This CDR3 comprises 13 residues. The CDR3: CASSPGTHNEQFF.

J is TRBJ2-6 and V is TRBV11-2. Germline CDR1 and CDR2: SGHAT and FQNNGV. The CDR3 is 15 residues long. CDR3 region: CASSFEGSGANVLTF.

V usage is TRBV6-2 or TRBV6-3 and J usage is TRBJ2-5; lacking DNA, the TRBD1 call made by TCRdb goes unchecked. This CDR3 spans 19 amino acids. Germline loops: CDR1 MNHEY, CDR2 SVGEGT. CDR3 region: CASSYRGTGGGWYQETQYF.